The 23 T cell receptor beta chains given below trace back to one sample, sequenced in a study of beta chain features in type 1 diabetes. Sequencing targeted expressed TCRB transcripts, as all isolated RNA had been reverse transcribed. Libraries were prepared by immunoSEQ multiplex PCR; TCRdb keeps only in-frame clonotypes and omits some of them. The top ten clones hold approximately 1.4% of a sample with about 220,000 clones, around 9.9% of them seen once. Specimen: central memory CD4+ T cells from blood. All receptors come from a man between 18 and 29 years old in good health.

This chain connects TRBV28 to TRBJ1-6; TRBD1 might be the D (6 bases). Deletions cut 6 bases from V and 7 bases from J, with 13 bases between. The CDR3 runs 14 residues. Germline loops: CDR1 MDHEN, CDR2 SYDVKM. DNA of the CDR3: TGTGCCAGCAGCTCACCGGGACAAAATTCACCCCTCCACTTT. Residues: CASSSPGQNSPLHF.

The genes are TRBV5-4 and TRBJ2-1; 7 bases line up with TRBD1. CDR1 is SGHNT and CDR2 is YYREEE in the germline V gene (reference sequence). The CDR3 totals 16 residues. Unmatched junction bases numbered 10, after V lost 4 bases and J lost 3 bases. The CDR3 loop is CASSPPRTGHYNEQFF. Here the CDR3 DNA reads TGTGCCAGCAGCCCGCCGAGGACAGGTCACTACAATGAGCAGTTCTTC.

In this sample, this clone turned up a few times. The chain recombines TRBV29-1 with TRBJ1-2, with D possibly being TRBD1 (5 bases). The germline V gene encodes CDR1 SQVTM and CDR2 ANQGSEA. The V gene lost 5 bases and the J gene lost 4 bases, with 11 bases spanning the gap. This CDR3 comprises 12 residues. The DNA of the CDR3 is TGCAGCGTTTCTCAGGGTGGCTATGGCTACACCTTC. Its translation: CSVSQGGYGYTF.

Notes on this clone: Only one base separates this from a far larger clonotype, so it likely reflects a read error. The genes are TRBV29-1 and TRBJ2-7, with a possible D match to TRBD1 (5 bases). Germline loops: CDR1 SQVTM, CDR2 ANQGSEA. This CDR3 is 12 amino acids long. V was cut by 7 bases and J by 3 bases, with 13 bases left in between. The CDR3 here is CSGAAGNYEQYF. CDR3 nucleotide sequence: TGCAGCGGTGCGGCAGGGAACTACGAGCAGTACTTC.

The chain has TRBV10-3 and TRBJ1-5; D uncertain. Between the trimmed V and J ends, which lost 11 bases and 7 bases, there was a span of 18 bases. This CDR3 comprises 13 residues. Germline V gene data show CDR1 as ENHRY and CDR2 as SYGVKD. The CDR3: CAAAAAGDQPQHF. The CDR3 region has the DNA TGTGCCGCGGCGGCAGCCGGTGACCAGCCCCAGCATTTT.

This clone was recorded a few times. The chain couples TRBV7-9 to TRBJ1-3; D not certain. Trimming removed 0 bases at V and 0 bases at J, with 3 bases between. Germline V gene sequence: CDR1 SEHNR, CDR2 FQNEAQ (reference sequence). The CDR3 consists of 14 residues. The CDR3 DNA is TGTGCCAGCAGCTTAGCCGGCTCTGGAAACACCATATATTTT. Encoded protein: CASSLAGSGNTIYF.

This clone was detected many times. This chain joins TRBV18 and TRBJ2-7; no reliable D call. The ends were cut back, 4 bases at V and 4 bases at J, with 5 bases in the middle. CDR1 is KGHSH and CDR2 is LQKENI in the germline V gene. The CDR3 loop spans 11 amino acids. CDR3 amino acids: CASSREYEQYF. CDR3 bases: TGTGCCAGCTCACGAGAGTACGAGCAGTACTTC. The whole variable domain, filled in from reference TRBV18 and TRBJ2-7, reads NAGVMQNPRHLVRRRGQEARLRCSPMKGHSHVYWYRQLPEEGLKFMVYLQKENIIDESGMPKERFSAEFPKEGPSILRIQQVVRGDSAAYFCASSREYEQYFGPGTRLTVT.

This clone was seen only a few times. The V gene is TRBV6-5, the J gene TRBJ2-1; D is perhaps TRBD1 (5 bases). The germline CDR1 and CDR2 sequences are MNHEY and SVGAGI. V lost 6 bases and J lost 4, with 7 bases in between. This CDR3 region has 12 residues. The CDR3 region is CASRSGYNEQFF. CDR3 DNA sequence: TGTGCCAGCAGGTCAGGGTACAATGAGCAGTTCTTC.

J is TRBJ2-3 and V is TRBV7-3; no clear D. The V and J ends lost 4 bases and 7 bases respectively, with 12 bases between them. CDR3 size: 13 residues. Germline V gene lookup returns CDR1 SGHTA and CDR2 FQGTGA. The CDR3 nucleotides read TGTGCCAGCAGCTCAAGTTGGGATAATACGCAGTATTTT. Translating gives CASSSSWDNTQYF. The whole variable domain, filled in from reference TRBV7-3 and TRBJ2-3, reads GAGVSQTPSNKVTEKGKYVELRCDPISGHTALYWYRQSLGQGPEFLIYFQGTGAADDSGLPNDRFFAVRPEGSVSTLKIQRTERGDSAVYLCASSSSWDNTQYFGPGTRLTVL.

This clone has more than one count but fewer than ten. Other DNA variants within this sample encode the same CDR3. The CDR3 nucleotides are TGCAGCCCGGACACAAACTATGGCTACACCTTC. Translating gives CSPDTNYGYTF. This rearrangement joins TRBV20-1 to TRBJ1-2; possible D gene TRBD1, 5 bases. CDR3 size: 11 residues. Per the germline V gene, CDR1 is DFQATT and CDR2 is SNEGSKA (reference sequence).

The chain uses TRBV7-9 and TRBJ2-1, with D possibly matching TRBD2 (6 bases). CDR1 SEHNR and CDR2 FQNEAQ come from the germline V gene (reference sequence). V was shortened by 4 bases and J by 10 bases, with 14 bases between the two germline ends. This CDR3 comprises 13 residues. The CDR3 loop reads CASSWKEGGEQFF. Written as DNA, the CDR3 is TGTGCCAGCAGCTGGAAGGAGGGCGGGGAGCAGTTCTTC.

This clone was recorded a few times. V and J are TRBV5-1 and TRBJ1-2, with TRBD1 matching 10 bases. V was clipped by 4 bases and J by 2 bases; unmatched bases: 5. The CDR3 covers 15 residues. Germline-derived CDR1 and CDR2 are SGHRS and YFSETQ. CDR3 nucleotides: TGCGCCAGCAGCACCGGGACAGGGGTAAACTATGGCTACACCTTC. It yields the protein CASSTGTGVNYGYTF. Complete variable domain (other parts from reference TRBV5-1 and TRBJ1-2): KAGVTQTPRYLIKTRGQQVTLSCSPISGHRSVSWYQQTPGQGLQFLFEYFSETQRNKGNFPGRFSGRQFSNSRSEMNVSTLELGDSALYLCASSTGTGVNYGYTFGSGTRLTVV.

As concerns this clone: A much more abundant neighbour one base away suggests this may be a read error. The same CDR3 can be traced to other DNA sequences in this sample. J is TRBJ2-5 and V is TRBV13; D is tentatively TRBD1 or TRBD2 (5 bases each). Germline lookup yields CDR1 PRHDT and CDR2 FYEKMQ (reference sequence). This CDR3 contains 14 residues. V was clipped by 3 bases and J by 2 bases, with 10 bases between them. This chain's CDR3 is CASSFGTTQETQYF. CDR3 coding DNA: TGTGCCAGCAGCTTCGGGACCACACAAGAGACCCAGTACTTC.

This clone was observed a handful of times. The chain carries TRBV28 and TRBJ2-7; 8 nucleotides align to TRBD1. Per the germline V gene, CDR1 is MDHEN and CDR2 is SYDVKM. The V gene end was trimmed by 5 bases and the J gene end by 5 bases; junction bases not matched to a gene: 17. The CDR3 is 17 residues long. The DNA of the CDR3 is TGTGCCAGCAGTCCGCCCCTTGGACAGGGAGGTAGGGACGAGCAGTACTTC. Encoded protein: CASSPPLGQGGRDEQYF.

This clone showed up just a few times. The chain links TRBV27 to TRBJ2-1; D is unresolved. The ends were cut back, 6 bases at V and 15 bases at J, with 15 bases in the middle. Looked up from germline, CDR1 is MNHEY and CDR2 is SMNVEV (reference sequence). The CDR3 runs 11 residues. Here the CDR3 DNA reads TGTGCCAGCAGGGGGTACCCTGGTTCGTTCTTC. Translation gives CASRGYPGSFF.

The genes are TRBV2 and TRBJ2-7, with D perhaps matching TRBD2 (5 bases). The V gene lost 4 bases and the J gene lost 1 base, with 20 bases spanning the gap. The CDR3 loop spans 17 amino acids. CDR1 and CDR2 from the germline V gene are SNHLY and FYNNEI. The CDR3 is CASSAIRGGGPSYEQYF. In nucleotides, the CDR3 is TGTGCCAGCAGTGCGATCCGTGGAGGCGGACCTTCCTACGAGCAGTACTTC.

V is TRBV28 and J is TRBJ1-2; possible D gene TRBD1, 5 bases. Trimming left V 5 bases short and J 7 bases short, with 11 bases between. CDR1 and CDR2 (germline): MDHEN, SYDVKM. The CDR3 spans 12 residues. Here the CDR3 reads CASSPQGFGYTF. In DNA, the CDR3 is TGTGCCAGCAGTCCCCAGGGATTTGGCTACACCTTC.

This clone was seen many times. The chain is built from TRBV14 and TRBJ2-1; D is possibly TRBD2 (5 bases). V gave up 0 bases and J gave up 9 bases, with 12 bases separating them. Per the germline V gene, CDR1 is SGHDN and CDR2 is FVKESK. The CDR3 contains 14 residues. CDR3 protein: CASSQERGSAEQFF. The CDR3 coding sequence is TGTGCCAGCAGCCAAGAGAGAGGGTCGGCTGAGCAGTTCTTC.

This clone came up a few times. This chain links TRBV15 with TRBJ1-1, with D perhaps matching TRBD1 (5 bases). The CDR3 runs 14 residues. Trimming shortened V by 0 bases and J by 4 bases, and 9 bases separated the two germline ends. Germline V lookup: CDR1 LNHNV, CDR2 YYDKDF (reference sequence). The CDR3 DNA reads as TGTGCCACCAGCAGAGACAGGGCCGGCACTGAAGCTTTCTTT. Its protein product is CATSRDRAGTEAFF.

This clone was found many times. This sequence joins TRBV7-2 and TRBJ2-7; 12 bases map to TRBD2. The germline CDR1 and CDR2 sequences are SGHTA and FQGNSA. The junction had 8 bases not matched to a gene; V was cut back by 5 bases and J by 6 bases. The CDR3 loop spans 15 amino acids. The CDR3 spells CASSPRLAGDSEQYF. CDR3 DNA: TGTGCCAGCAGCCCTCGACTAGCGGGAGACAGCGAGCAGTACTTC.

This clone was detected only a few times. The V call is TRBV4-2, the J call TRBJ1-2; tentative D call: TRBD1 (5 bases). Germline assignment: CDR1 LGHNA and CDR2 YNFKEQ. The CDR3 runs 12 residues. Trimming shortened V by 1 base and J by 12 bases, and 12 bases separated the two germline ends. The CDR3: CASSQGRELNTF. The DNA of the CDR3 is TGTGCCAGCAGCCAAGGCAGGGAACTAAACACCTTC.

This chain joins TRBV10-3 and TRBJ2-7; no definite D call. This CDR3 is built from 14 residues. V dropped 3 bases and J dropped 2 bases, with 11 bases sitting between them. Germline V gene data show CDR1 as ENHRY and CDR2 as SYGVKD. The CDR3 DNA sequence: TGTGCCATCAGTGACAGGAAAAACCCCTACGAGCAGTACTTC. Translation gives CAISDRKNPYEQYF.

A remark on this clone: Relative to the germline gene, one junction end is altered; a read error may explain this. The CDR3 DNA reads as TGTGCCCGCAGGGGATTTGGGGGCTCCTACAATGAGCAGTTCTTC. Amino acid sequence: CARRGFGGSYNEQFF. The V and J genes are TRBV27 and TRBJ2-1; D perhaps matches TRBD1 (6 bases). Germline CDR1 reads MNHEY; CDR2 reads SMNVEV (reference sequence). CDR3 size: 15 residues.